This passage covers 21 T cell receptor beta chains from one sample sequenced in a study of graft-versus-host responses after intestinal transplantation (dated by TCRdb to 2020 to 2023). The antigens of these receptors remain unknown. The time point label of this sample denotes: cells obtained before transplantation from donor or recipient. Libraries were built with the immunoSEQ multiplex PCR assay. TCRdb stores this immuneACCESS table with in-frame sequences only. Part of the clones is absent; in the studies checked, under half of the shortfall reflects unresolved V genes, and no reason is known for the rest. Present in this sample are about 36,000 clones, approximately 93% of which were seen just once. Around 0.2% of the sample rests with the top ten. The sample here was unstimulated CD4+ T cells sorted from spleen or lymph node cells, taken before transplant. The receptors shown here come from a human donor who was the organ donor for an intestinal transplant.

The CDR3 sequence is CASTPNLDTQYF. The CDR3 coding sequence is TGTGCCAGCACCCCTAATCTTGATACGCAGTATTTT. This chain links TRBV2 with TRBJ2-3, with unresolved D. The length of the CDR3 is 12 residues. The germline V gene encodes CDR1 SNHLY and CDR2 FYNNEI. V was cut by 7 bases and J by 6 bases, with 11 bases left in between.

This chain joins TRBV19 and TRBJ2-5, with TRBD2 matching 14 bases. The J segment lost 4 bases and the V segment lost 1 base, leaving 2 bases of the junction unmatched. CDR3 length: 16 residues. From germline, CDR1 is LNHDA and CDR2 SQIVND (reference sequence). The CDR3: CASSIGLAGGPETQYF. CDR3 sequence (DNA): TGTGCCAGTAGTATAGGACTAGCGGGGGGGCCAGAGACCCAGTACTTC.

The rearrangement joins TRBV9 to TRBJ2-3; no clear D. Germline V gene sequence: CDR1 SGDLS, CDR2 YYNGEE. V was shortened by 3 bases and J by 3 bases, with 11 bases between the two germline ends. This CDR3 has 14 residues. In nucleotides, the CDR3 is TGTGCCAGCAGCGGAGACCCTTTGACAGATACGCAGTATTTT. This translates into CASSGDPLTDTQYF.

The rearrangement links TRBV11-3 to TRBJ2-5, with TRBD2 identical over 12 bases. CDR1 and CDR2 from the germline V gene are SGHNT and YENEEA. This CDR3 has 16 residues. After removal of 1 base from V and 1 base from J, the junction contained 1 base not matched to a gene. CDR3: CASSLGTSGAQETQYF. The CDR3 coding sequence is TGTGCCAGCAGCTTAGGGACTAGCGGGGCCCAAGAGACCCAGTACTTC. Combining the CDR3 with reference TRBV11-3 and TRBJ2-5 gives the whole variable domain EAGVVQSPRYKIIEKKQPVAFWCNPISGHNTLYWYLQNLGQGPELLIRYENEEAVDDSQLPKDRFSAERLKGVDSTLKIQPAELGDSAVYLCASSLGTSGAQETQYFGPGTRLLVL.

The rearrangement uses TRBV9 and TRBJ1-2, with TRBD1 as a possible D gene (5 bases). CDR3 length: 17 residues. V was trimmed by 4 bases and J by 4 bases, leaving 23 bases between them. The germline V gene has CDR1 SGDLS and CDR2 YYNGEE. The CDR3 protein is CASSPLAGNGLGYGYTF. The CDR3 nucleotides are TGTGCCAGCAGCCCCCTGGCAGGGAACGGTCTAGGCTATGGCTACACCTTC. The full variable domain, its missing parts supplied by reference TRBV9 and TRBJ1-2, is DSGVTQTPKHLITATGQRVTLRCSPRSGDLSVYWYQQSLDQGLQFLIQYYNGEERAKGNILERFSAQQFPDLHSELNLSSLELGDSALYFCASSPLAGNGLGYGYTFGSGTRLTVV.

The rearrangement uses TRBV4-2 and TRBJ2-3, with D possibly being TRBD2 (6 bases). V was cut by 4 bases and J by 4 bases, with 15 bases left in between. Germline CDR1 is LGHNA and CDR2 is YNFKEQ. The CDR3 length is 15 residues. CDR3: CASSRGEPPPDTQYF. In nucleotides, the CDR3 is TGTGCCAGCAGCCGGGGGGAACCTCCCCCAGATACGCAGTATTTT.

The chain couples TRBV10-1 to TRBJ2-7, with D uncertain. Germline loops: CDR1 WNHNN, CDR2 SYGVQD (reference sequence). The CDR3 contains 13 residues. V lost 6 bases and J 0 bases, leaving 9 bases between the germline ends. For the CDR3, the DNA is TGCGCCAGCAGCGCGAGATGCTCCTACGAGCAGTACTTC. As protein: CASSARCSYEQYF.

The chain is built from TRBV18 and TRBJ2-7; 8 nucleotides match TRBD1. Germline values: CDR1 KGHSH, CDR2 LQKENI. The CDR3 has 16 amino acids. The junction had 8 bases not matched to a gene; V was cut back by 2 bases and J by 2 bases. The DNA of the CDR3 is TGTGCCAGCTCACCAGAATCGGGACAGGTCACCTACGAGCAGTACTTC. Amino acid sequence: CASSPESGQVTYEQYF.

This chain connects TRBV5-4 to TRBJ1-2; 12 bases are shared with TRBD1. V shed 0 bases and J 6 bases; nucleotides not matched to a gene: 0. Germline loops: CDR1 SGHNT, CDR2 YYREEE (reference sequence). CDR3 length equals 14 residues. The CDR3 DNA reads TGTGCCAGCAGCTTGGGGGACAGGGGGCATGGCTACACCTTC. It specifies CASSLGDRGHGYTF.

The V gene is TRBV7-2, the J gene TRBJ2-7; the D call may be TRBD1 or TRBD2 (5 bases each). The CDR3 spans 15 residues. Between the trimmed V and J ends, which lost 2 bases and 0 bases, there was a span of 11 bases. CDR1 and CDR2 (germline): SGHTA, FQGNSA. CDR3: CASSLLPGLSYEQYF. The CDR3 DNA follows: TGTGCCAGCAGCTTACTACCGGGGCTCTCCTACGAGCAGTACTTC. The entire variable domain, with the rest obtained from reference TRBV7-2 and TRBJ2-7, is as follows: GAGVSQSPSNKVTEKGKDVELRCDPISGHTALYWYRQSLGQGLEFLIYFQGNSAPDKSGLPSDRFSAERTGGSVSTLTIQRTQQEDSAVYLCASSLLPGLSYEQYFGPGTRLTVT.

The chain carries TRBV5-1 and TRBJ1-1; the D is unclear. The CDR3 runs 12 residues. Per germline, CDR1 SGHRS and CDR2 YFSETQ. V was cut by 4 bases and J by 7 bases, with 11 bases left in between. The CDR3 is CASSPPGFEAFF. As DNA, the CDR3 is TGCGCCAGCAGCCCGCCGGGGTTTGAAGCTTTCTTT.

This chain uses TRBV18 with TRBJ2-7, with 8 positions matching TRBD2. Losses at the gene ends were 10 bases for V and 3 bases for J; bases not matched to a gene: 8. The CDR3 covers 13 residues. Germline loops: CDR1 KGHSH, CDR2 LQKENI. The CDR3 nucleotides are TGTGCCACCACTTCGGGGGGGCACTACGAGCAGTACTTC. Protein: CATTSGGHYEQYF.

This rearrangement joins TRBV18 to TRBJ2-1; D might be TRBD2 (5 bases). Looked up from germline, CDR1 is KGHSH and CDR2 is LQKENI. The length of the CDR3 is 15 residues. Trimming shortened V by 1 base and J by 0 bases, and 7 bases separated the two germline ends. The CDR3 sequence: CASSPRESSYNEQFF. The CDR3, as DNA: TGTGCCAGCTCACCACGGGAGAGCTCCTACAATGAGCAGTTCTTC. The complete variable domain, with remaining parts taken from reference TRBV18 and TRBJ2-1, reads NAGVMQNPRHLVRRRGQEARLRCSPMKGHSHVYWYRQLPEEGLKFMVYLQKENIIDESGMPKERFSAEFPKEGPSILRIQQVVRGDSAAYFCASSPRESSYNEQFFGPGTRLTVL.

The CDR3: CASSDLAGGYEQYF. CDR3 in DNA: TGTGCCAGCAGTGATCTAGCGGGGGGGTACGAGCAGTACTTC. This chain links TRBV6-1 with TRBJ2-7, with TRBD2 matching 12 bases. The length of the CDR3 is 14 residues. In germline, CDR1 is MNHNS, CDR2 SASEGT. Germline trimming cut 3 bases from V and 4 bases from J; bases unmatched to any gene: 1.

The chain recombines TRBV4-2 with TRBJ2-7; 7 bases are a match to TRBD2. The CDR3 totals 15 residues. Unmatched junction bases numbered 3, after V lost 1 base and J lost 0 bases. In germline, CDR1 is LGHNA, CDR2 YNFKEQ. The CDR3 loop reads CASSQAGTNSYEQYF. DNA of the CDR3: TGTGCCAGCAGCCAAGCCGGGACTAACTCCTACGAGCAGTACTTC.

The chain uses TRBV6-5 and TRBJ1-2; TRBD1 is a possible D gene (5 bases). Germline CDR1 reads MNHEY; CDR2 reads SVGAGI. The CDR3 runs to 14 residues. V was pared by 0 bases and J by 4 bases, with 9 bases between. The CDR3 region is CASSYSVGTYGYTF. The CDR3 nucleotides read TGTGCCAGCAGTTACTCCGTCGGGACCTATGGCTACACCTTC.

V gene TRBV2 combines with J gene TRBJ2-7, with 7 bases identical to TRBD1. Germline V lookup: CDR1 SNHLY, CDR2 FYNNEI. The J segment lost 2 bases and the V segment lost 5 bases, leaving 6 bases of the junction unmatched. The CDR3 is 14 residues long. This CDR3 is CASSTGTAAYEQYF. The CDR3 DNA is TGTGCCAGCAGTACCGGGACAGCCGCCTACGAGCAGTACTTC.

In DNA, the CDR3 is TGTGCCAGCAGTTTAAGGGGCGCAGGTGGCAATGAGCAGTTCTTC. Encoded protein: CASSLRGAGGNEQFF. This chain connects TRBV28 to TRBJ2-1, with D perhaps matching TRBD1 (5 bases). The germline gives CDR1 MDHEN, CDR2 SYDVKM. The CDR3 spans 15 residues. Trimming removed 2 bases at V and 6 bases at J, with 14 bases between. Drawing the rest from reference TRBV28 and TRBJ2-1, the complete variable domain is DVKVTQSSRYLVKRTGEKVFLECVQDMDHENMFWYRQDPGLGLRLIYFSYDVKMKEKGDIPEGYSVSREKKERFSLILESASTNQTSMYLCASSLRGAGGNEQFFGPGTRLTVL.

The chain couples TRBV15 to TRBJ2-1; a weak D match, TRBD1 (6 bases). Germline loops: CDR1 LNHNV, CDR2 YYDKDF (reference sequence). Trimming removed 5 bases at V and 2 bases at J, with 16 bases between. CDR3 length: 16 amino acids. The CDR3 region is CATSAQQEGAYNEQFF. CDR3 nucleotides: TGTGCCACCAGCGCCCAACAAGAGGGGGCCTACAATGAGCAGTTCTTC.

This chain connects TRBV2 to TRBJ1-1; TRBD1 agrees at 8 bases. The CDR3 runs to 14 residues. The J segment lost 5 bases and the V segment lost 3 bases, leaving 5 bases of the junction unmatched. Germline-derived CDR1 and CDR2 are SNHLY and FYNNEI. CDR3 sequence reads: CASSDQGARTEAFF. The CDR3 bases are TGTGCCAGCAGTGACCAGGGGGCGCGAACTGAAGCTTTCTTT. The complete variable domain, with remaining parts taken from reference TRBV2 and TRBJ1-1, reads EPEVTQTPSHQVTQMGQEVILRCVPISNHLYFYWYRQILGQKVEFLVSFYNNEISEKSEIFDDQFSVERPDGSNFTLKIRSTKLEDSAMYFCASSDQGARTEAFFGQGTRLTVV.

J is TRBJ1-2 and V is TRBV27; D call uncertain. The V end lost 5 bases, the J end lost 0 bases, and 10 bases lay between the germline ends. Germline V gives CDR1 MNHEY, CDR2 SMNVEV (reference sequence). This CDR3 is built from 14 residues. This chain's CDR3 is CASSPQQANYGYTF. In nucleotides, the CDR3 is TGTGCCAGCAGTCCCCAGCAAGCTAACTATGGCTACACCTTC.